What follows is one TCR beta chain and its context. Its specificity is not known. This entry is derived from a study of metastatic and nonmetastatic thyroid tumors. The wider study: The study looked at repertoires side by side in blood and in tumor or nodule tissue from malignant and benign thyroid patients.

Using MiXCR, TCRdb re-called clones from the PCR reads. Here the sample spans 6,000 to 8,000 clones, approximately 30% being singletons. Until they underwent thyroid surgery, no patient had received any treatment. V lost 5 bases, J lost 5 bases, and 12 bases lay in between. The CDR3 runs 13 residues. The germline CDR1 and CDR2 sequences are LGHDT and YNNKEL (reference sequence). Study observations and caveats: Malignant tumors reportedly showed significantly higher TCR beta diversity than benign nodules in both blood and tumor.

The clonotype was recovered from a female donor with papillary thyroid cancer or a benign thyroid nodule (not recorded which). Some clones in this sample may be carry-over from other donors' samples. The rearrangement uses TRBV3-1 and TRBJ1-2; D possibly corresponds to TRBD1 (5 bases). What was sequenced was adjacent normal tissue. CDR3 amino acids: CASSSSGTYGYTF. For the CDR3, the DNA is TGTGCCAGCAGCTCCTCCGGGACGTATGGCTACACCTTC.